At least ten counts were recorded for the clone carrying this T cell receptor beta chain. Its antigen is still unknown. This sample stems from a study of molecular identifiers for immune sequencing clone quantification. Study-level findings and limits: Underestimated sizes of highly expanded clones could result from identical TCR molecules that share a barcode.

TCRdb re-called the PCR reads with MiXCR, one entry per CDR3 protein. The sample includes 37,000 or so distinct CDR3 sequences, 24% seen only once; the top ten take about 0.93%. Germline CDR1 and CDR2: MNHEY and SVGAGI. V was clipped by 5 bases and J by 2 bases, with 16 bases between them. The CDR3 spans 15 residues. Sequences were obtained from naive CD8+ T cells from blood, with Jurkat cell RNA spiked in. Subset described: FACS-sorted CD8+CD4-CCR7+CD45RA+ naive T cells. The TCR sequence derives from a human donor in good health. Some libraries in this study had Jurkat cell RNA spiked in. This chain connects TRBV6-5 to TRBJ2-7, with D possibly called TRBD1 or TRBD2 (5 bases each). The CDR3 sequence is CASSSRDARAYEQYF. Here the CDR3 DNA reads TGTGCCAGCAGTAGCCGGGACGCCCGAGCCTACGAGCAGTACTTC.